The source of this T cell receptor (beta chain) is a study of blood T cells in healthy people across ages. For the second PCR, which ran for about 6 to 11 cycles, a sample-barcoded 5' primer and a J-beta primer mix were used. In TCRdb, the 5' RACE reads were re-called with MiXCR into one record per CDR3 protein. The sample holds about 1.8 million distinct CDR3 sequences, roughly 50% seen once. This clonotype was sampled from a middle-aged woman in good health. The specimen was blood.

CDR3 loop: CASSQGSPWETQYF. DNA for the CDR3: TGCGCCAGCAGCCAAGGTTCCCCTTGGGAGACCCAGTACTTC. The V and J genes are TRBV4-3 and TRBJ2-5; D call uncertain. This CDR3 has 14 residues. V was trimmed by 1 base and J by 5 bases, leaving 11 bases between them. CDR1 and CDR2 from the germline V gene are LGHNA and YSLEER.